This passage covers 10 T cell receptor beta chains from one sample sequenced in a study of T cell clones after liver transplantation. Using immunoSEQ multiplex PCR, the repertoire was profiled, and TCRdb retains in-frame clones only, with some absent. The data hold roughly 100,000 clones, with about 86% observed a single time. The sequencing used CD4+ T cells from blood, collected approximately 45 months after liver transplant. Receptor source: a human patient who received a liver transplant. The graft donor may be the source of some T cells.

The rearrangement joins TRBV10-1 to TRBJ1-4, with TRBD1 identical over 8 bases. The CDR3 totals 13 residues. Germline V gives CDR1 WNHNN, CDR2 SYGVQD (reference sequence). J lost 5 bases, V lost 7 bases, and 3 bases had no gene match. CDR3 protein: CASTGQVNEKLFF. The CDR3 DNA is TGCGCCAGCACGGGACAGGTAAATGAAAAACTGTTTTTT.

The rearrangement links TRBV28 to TRBJ2-4; 7 bases fit TRBD2. The CDR3 extends over 14 amino acids. Looked up from germline, CDR1 is MDHEN and CDR2 is SYDVKM. J lost 5 bases, V lost 6 bases, and 7 bases had no gene match. The chain's CDR3 is CASSNRGGQNIQYF. The CDR3, as DNA: TGTGCCAGCAGCAACCGCGGGGGACAAAACATTCAGTACTTC.

The rearrangement uses TRBV7-2 and TRBJ1-1; 7 bases agree with TRBD1. The germline CDR1 and CDR2 sequences are SGHTA and FQGNSA. There are 13 residues in the CDR3. V lost 5 bases, J lost 4 bases, and 4 bases stayed unmatched. CDR3 bases: TGTGCCAGCAGCCAGACAGGGAGCACTGAAGCTTTCTTT. As protein: CASSQTGSTEAFF.

The chain uses TRBV30 and TRBJ1-4; D unclear. The CDR3 covers 15 residues. Trimming removed 2 bases at V and 0 bases at J, with 10 bases between. Germline V gene sequence: CDR1 GTSNPN, CDR2 SVGIG (reference sequence). Here the CDR3 reads CAWSSLGATNEKLFF. The CDR3 DNA reads as TGTGCCTGGAGTTCCTTGGGAGCAACTAATGAAAAACTGTTTTTT.

This sequence joins TRBV28 and TRBJ2-2; 8 nucleotides match TRBD2. CDR3 length: 17 amino acids. In germline, CDR1 is MDHEN, CDR2 SYDVKM. V shed 3 bases, J shed 5 bases, and the junction held 11 bases outside the gene matches. The CDR3 nucleotides are TGTGCCAGCAGTTTCCCGAAGAGCGGGAGTGGGACCGGGGAGCTGTTTTTT. Encoded protein: CASSFPKSGSGTGELFF. Full variable domain (rest looked up from reference TRBV28 and TRBJ2-2): DVKVTQSSRYLVKRTGEKVFLECVQDMDHENMFWYRQDPGLGLRLIYFSYDVKMKEKGDIPEGYSVSREKKERFSLILESASTNQTSMYLCASSFPKSGSGTGELFFGEGSRLTVL.

The CDR3 sequence: CASKRDRLTEAFF. The CDR3 bases are TGTGCCAGCAAAAGGGACCGCCTAACTGAAGCTTTCTTT. The rearrangement joins TRBV28 to TRBJ1-1, with D possibly TRBD1 on 5 matching bases. The germline V gene has CDR1 MDHEN and CDR2 SYDVKM. This CDR3 comprises 13 residues. V lost 7 bases and J 5 bases, leaving 14 bases between the germline ends.

The chain is built from TRBV18 and TRBJ2-3; unclear D gene. Trimming cost V 3 bases and J 2 bases, with 9 bases left between them. Looked up from germline, CDR1 is KGHSH and CDR2 is LQKENI. The CDR3 sequence is 14 residues long. The CDR3 DNA is TGTGCCAGCTCACCGCAGGCCTACACAGATACGCAGTATTTT. Its translation is CASSPQAYTDTQYF.

The chain couples TRBV2 to TRBJ2-1; D is possibly TRBD2 (6 bases). The CDR3 extends over 16 amino acids. The germline V gene has CDR1 SNHLY and CDR2 FYNNEI. V lost 6 bases, J lost 2 bases, and 17 bases lay in between. CDR3 in DNA: TGTGCCAGCAGCCCCAAAGGCGGGATAACCTACAATGAGCAGTTCTTC. This sequence encodes CASSPKGGITYNEQFF.

The genes are TRBV27 and TRBJ2-5; D may be TRBD1 (6 bases). The germline V gene has CDR1 MNHEY and CDR2 SMNVEV (reference sequence). This CDR3 has 13 residues. Trimming stripped 6 bases from V and 1 base from J, with 9 bases between. Here the CDR3 reads CASSWTVQETQYF. CDR3 sequence (DNA): TGTGCCAGCAGCTGGACAGTCCAAGAGACCCAGTACTTC.

The V call is TRBV19, the J call TRBJ2-1; D call uncertain. Germline V gives CDR1 LNHDA, CDR2 SQIVND (reference sequence). The CDR3 extends over 14 amino acids. The germline V and J ends were trimmed by 5 bases and 5 bases, with 13 bases remaining between them. CDR3 sequence: CASSRVGDHNEQFF. Written as DNA, the CDR3 is TGTGCCAGTAGTCGGGTTGGCGACCACAATGAGCAGTTCTTC.